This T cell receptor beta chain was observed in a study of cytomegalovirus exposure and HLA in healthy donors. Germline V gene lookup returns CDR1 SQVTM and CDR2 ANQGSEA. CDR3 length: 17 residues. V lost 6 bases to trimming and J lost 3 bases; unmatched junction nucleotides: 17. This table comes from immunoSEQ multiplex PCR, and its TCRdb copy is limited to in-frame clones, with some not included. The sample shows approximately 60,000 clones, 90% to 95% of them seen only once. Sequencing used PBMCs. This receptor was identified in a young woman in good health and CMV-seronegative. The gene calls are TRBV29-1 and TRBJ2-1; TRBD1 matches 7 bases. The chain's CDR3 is CSVRGQGVLYYYNEQFF. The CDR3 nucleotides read TGCAGCGTCCGCGGGCAGGGGGTTCTCTACTACTACAATGAGCAGTTCTTC.